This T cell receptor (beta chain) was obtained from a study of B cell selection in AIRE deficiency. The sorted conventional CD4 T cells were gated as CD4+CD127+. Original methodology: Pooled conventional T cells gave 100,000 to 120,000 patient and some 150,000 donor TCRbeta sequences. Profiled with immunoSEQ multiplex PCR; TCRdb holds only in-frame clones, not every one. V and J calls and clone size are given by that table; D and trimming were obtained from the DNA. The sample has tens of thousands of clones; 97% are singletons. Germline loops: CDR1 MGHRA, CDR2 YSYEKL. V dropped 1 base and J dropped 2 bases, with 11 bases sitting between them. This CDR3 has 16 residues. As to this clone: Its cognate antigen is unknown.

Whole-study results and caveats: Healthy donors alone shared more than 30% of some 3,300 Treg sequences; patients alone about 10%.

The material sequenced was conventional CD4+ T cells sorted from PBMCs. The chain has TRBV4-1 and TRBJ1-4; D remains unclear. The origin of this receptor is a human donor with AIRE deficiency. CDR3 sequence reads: CASSQGFPATNEKLFF. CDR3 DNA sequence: TGCGCCAGCAGCCAAGGCTTCCCAGCGACTAATGAAAAACTGTTTTTT.